The source of this T cell receptor beta chain is a study of T cell responses to AZD1222 COVID-19 vaccine. Second-dose intervals of approximately 4 or approximately 12 weeks were pooled. Sequencing used immunoSEQ multiplex PCR; TCRdb keeps in-frame clones, though not all of them. The sample lists approximately 150,000 clones; 85% to 90% were seen once. This CDR3 region has 14 residues. Looked up from germline, CDR1 is MNHEY and CDR2 is SMNVEV (reference sequence). The V gene end was trimmed by 7 bases and the J gene end by 4 bases; junction bases not matched to a gene: 9. There are a few counts of this clone. Its antigen is undetermined. Study-wide findings and caveats: Regions 160-218 and 743-854 dominated among vaccine-associated CD4 TCRs spanning spike. Females made up more of the donors, who were largely white British, and clonal diversity may have come out too low. In the spike-specific TCR repertoire, nearly half reportedly target unmutated variant regions.

Here the sequenced sample was peripheral blood, taken 28 days after the second AZD1222 dose. The chain employs TRBV27 and TRBJ2-7, with TRBD2 matching over 8 bases. The sequence came from an adult who received the AZD1222 COVID-19 vaccine. The chain's CDR3 is CASTPSGGGYEQYF. As DNA, the CDR3 is TGTGCCAGCACCCCGTCGGGAGGGGGGTACGAGCAGTACTTC.